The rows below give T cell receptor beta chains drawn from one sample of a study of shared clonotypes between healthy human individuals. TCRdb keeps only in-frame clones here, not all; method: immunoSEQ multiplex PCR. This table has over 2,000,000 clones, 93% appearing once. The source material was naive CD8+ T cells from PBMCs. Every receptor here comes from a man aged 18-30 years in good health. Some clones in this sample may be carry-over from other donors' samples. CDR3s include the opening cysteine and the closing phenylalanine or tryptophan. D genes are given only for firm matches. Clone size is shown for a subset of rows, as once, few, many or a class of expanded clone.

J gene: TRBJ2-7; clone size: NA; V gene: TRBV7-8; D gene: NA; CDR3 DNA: TGTGCCAGCAGCTTTTCCCAGGCAACCTACGAGCAGTACTTC; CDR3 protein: CASSFSQATYEQYF
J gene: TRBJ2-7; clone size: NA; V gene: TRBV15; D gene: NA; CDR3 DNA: TGTGCCACCAGCACTAAATACTCCTACGAGCAGTACTTC; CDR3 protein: CATSTKYSYEQYF
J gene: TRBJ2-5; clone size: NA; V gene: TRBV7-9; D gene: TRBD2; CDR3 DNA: TGTGCCAGCAGCTCAAGCGGGAGAGAAGAGACCCAGTACTTC; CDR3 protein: CASSSSGREETQYF
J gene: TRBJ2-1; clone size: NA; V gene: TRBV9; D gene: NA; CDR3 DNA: TGTGCCAGCAGCTCGGGGCAGGTCTGGCATGAGCAGTTCTTC; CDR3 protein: CASSSGQVWHEQFF
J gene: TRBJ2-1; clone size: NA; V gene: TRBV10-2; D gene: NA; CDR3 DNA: TGCGCCAGCAGTGGTTTTGGGGGAAGGAATGAGCAGTTCTTC; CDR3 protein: CASSGFGGRNEQFF
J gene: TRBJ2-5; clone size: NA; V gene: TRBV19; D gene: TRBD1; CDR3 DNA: TGTGCCAGTAGTAACCGGGACAGCCCACAAGAGACCCAGTACTTC; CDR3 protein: CASSNRDSPQETQYF
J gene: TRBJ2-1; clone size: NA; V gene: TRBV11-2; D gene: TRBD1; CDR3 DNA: TGTGCCAGCAGCTTAGAAGGGACAGGGGGCTACAATGAGCAGTTCTTC; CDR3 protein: CASSLEGTGGYNEQFF
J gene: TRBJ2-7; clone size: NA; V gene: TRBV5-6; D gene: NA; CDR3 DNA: TGTGCCAGCAGCTTGCTGATAGGGGGAGTAGCCGAGCAGTACTTC; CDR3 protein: CASSLLIGGVAEQYF
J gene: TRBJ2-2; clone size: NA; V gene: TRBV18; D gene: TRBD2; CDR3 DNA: TGTGCCAGCTCACCACCCCAGCTAGCGGGAGCCGGCACCGGGGAGCTGTTTTTT; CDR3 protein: CASSPPQLAGAGTGELFF
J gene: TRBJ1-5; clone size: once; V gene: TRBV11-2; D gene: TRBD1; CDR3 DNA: TGTGCCAGCAGCTCGGGGACAGCTTATAGCAATCAGCCCCAGCATTTT; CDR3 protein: CASSSGTAYSNQPQHF
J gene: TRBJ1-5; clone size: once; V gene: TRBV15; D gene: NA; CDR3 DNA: TGTGCCACCAGCAGAGGTACCTTAGGGAATCAGCCCCAGCATTTT; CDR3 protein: CATSRGTLGNQPQHF
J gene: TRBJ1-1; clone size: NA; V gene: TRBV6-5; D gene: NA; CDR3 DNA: TGTGCCAGCAGTTACCGGGGCTCGCCTGAAGCTTTCTTT; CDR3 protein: CASSYRGSPEAFF
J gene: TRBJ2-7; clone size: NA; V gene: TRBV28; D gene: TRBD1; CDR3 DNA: TGTGCCAGTACAGGACAGGGGGACTCCTACGAGCAGTACTTC; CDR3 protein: CASTGQGDSYEQYF
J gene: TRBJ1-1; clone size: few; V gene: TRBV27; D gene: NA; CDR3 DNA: TGTGCCAGCAGTTTAAGGTCCCCGGATGAAGCTTTCTTT; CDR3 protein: CASSLRSPDEAFF
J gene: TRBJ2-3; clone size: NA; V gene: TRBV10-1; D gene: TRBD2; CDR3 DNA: TGCGCCAGCAGTGAGTCGTCTAGCGGGGGTTACACAGATACGCAGTATTTT; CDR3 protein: CASSESSSGGYTDTQYF
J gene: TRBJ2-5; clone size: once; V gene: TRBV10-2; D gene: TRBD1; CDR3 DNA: TGCGCCAGCAGGGACAGGGGCCAAGAGACCCAGTACTTC; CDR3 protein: CASRDRGQETQYF
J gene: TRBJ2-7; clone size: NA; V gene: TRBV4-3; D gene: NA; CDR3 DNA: TGCGCCAGCAGCCCGCAGGGGGGTAGTGGACTGAGGATGACCTACGAGCAGTACTTC; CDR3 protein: CASSPQGGSGLRMTYEQYF
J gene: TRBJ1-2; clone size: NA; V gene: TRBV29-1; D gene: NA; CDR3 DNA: TGCAGCGTTGATGCCATTAAGATGAAGTATGGCTACACCTTC; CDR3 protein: CSVDAIKMKYGYTF
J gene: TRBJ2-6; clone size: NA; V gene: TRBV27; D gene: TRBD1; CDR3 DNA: TGTGCCAGCAGTTTAGGGACAGCCAGTAGGTCTGGGGCCAACGTCCTGACTTTC; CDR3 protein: CASSLGTASRSGANVLTF
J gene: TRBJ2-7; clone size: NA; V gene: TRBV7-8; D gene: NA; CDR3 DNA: TGTGCCAGCAGCTTGGGCAGGACTTACGAGCAGTACTTC; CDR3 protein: CASSLGRTYEQYF
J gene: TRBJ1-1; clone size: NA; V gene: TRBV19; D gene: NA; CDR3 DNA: TGTGCCAGTAGTACCCTCCGGCAGATGAACACTGAAGCTTTCTTT; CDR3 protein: CASSTLRQMNTEAFF
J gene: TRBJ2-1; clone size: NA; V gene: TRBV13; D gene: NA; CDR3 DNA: TGTGCCAGCAGCTGGCGGAGAAGCTCCTACAATGAGCAGTTCTTC; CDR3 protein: CASSWRRSSYNEQFF
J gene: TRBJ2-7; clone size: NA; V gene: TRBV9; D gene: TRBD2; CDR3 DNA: TGTGCCAGCAGCGTTGGGCGGGAGGGCCCCGAGCAGTACTTC; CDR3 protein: CASSVGREGPEQYF
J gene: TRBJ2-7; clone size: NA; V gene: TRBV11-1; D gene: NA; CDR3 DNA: TGTGCCAGCAGCGACCAGGTCACCTACGAGCAGTACTTC; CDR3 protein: CASSDQVTYEQYF
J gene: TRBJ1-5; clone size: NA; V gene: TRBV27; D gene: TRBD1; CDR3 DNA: TGTGCCAGCAGTGTCACAGGGGGAGGGCAGCCCCAGCATTTT; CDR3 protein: CASSVTGGGQPQHF
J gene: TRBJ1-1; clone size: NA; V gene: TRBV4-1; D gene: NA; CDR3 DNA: TGCGCCAGCAGCCAAGGGATGGGCCGGACTGAAGCTTTCTTT; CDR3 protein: CASSQGMGRTEAFF
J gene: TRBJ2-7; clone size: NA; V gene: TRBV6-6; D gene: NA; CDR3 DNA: TGTGCCTACGGCAAGGCAGATGCCGAGCAGTACTTC; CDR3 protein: CAYGKADAEQYF
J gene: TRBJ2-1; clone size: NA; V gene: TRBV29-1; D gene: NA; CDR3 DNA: TGCAGCGTTGAGACGCTGGAAGGTTCTTACAATGAGCAGTTCTTC; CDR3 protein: CSVETLEGSYNEQFF
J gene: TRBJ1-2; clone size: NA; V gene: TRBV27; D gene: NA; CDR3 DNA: TGTGCCAGCAGACCCGGGGGGGCGAACTATGGCTACACCTTC; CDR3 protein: CASRPGGANYGYTF
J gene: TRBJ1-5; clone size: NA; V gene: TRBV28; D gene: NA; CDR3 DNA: TGTGCCAGCAGTTGGATGGCGGGGGCCTTCAATCAGCCCCAGCATTTT; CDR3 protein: CASSWMAGAFNQPQHF
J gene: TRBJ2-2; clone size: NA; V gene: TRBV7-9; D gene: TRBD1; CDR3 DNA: TGTGCCAGCAGCCATAGGACAGGGGATGTGTCCGGGGAGCTGTTTTTT; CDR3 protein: CASSHRTGDVSGELFF
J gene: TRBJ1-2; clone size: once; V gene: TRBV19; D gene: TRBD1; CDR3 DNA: TGTGCCAGTAGTGTCTCTCGAACAGGGGACTATGGCTACACCTTC; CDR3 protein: CASSVSRTGDYGYTF
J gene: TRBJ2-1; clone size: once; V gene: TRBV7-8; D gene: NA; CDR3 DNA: TGTGCCAGCAGCCCGGGACTTTCCCTGAGGGAGCAGTTCTTC; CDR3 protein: CASSPGLSLREQFF
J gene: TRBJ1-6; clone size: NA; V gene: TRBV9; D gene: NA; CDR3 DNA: TGTGCCAGCAGCGTAGATGGGAGGAGTGGCAATTCACCCCTCCACTTT; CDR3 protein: CASSVDGRSGNSPLHF
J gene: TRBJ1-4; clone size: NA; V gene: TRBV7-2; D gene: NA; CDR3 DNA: TGTGCCAGCAGCTTAGTTCCGGACCTGACCCTGGGGGAAAAACTGTTTTTT; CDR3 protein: CASSLVPDLTLGEKLFF
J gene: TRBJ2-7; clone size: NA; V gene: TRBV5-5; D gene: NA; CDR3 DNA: TGTGCCAGCAGCTTGGGCCCCCTCGAGCAGTACTTC; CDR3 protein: CASSLGPLEQYF
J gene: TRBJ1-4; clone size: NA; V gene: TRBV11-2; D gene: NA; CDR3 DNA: TGTGCCAGCAGCTTAACTGGACTTTATCGGGAAAAACTGTTTTTT; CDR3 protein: CASSLTGLYREKLFF
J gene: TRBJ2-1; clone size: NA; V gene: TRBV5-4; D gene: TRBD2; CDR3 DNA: TGTGCCAGCCGAGCGGGAGGGGTCTACAATGAGCAGTTCTTC; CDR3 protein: CASRAGGVYNEQFF
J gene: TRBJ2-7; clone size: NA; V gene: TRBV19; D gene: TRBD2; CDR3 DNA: TGTGCCAGTAGTGATCGACTAGCGGGACCCTACGAGCAGTACTTC; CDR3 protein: CASSDRLAGPYEQYF
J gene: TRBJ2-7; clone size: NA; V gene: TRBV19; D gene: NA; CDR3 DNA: TGTGCCAGTAGTGCCTCAGGGATGTGGGGCGAGCAGTACTTC; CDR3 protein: CASSASGMWGEQYF
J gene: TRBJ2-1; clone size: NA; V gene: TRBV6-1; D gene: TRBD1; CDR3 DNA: TGTGCCAGCAGTGAATGGGGACAGGGGGCGCAAGATGAGCAGTTCTTC; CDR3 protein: CASSEWGQGAQDEQFF
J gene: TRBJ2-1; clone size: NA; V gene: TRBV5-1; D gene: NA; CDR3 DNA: TGCGCCAGCAGCTTGGCAGCGCCGAGCTCCTACAATGAGCAGTTCTTC; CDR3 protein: CASSLAAPSSYNEQFF
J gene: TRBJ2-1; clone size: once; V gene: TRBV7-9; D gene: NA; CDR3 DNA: TGTGCCAGCAGCCCACCCGGGGGCCTATCCTACAATGAGCAGTTCTTC; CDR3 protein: CASSPPGGLSYNEQFF
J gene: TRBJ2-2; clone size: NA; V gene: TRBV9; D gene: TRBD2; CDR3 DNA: TGTGCCAGCAGCCCCAGACTAGCGGGAGGCCTTATCACCGGGGAGCTGTTTTTT; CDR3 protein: CASSPRLAGGLITGELFF
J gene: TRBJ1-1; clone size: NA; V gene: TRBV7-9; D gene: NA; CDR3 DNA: TGTGCCAGCAGCTTGGGCAGCACTGAAGCTTTCTTT; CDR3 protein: CASSLGSTEAFF
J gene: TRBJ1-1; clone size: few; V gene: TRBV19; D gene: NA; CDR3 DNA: TGTGCCAGTACCCTCCCGGGTGAAGCTTTCTTT; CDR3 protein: CASTLPGEAFF
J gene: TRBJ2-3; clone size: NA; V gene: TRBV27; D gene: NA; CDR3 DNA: TGTGCCAGCGACCGGGGACGAGATACGCAGTATTTT; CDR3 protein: CASDRGRDTQYF
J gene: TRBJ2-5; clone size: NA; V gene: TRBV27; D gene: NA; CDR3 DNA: TGTGCCAGCGCTCTGGGGGGGCCCCAGGAGACCCAGTACTTC; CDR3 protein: CASALGGPQETQYF
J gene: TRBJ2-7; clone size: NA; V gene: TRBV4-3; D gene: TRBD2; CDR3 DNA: TGCGCCAGCAGCCTCGGACTAGCGGGAAACAGTGAGCAGTACTTC; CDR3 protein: CASSLGLAGNSEQYF
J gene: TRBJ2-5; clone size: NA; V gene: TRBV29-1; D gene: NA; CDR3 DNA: TGCAGCGTTTGGGCTTGGGGTGAGCAGTACTTC; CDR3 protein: CSVWAWGEQYF
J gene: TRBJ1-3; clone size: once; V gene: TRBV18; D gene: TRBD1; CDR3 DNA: TGTGCCAGCTCACCACGTCACCCTAGTGGGACAGCCTCTGGAAACACCATATATTTT; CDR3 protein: CASSPRHPSGTASGNTIYF
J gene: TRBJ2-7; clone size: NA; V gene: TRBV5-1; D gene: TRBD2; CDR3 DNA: TGCGCCAGCAGCTTGTCGGGGAGGGCCTACGAGCAGTACTTC; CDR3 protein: CASSLSGRAYEQYF
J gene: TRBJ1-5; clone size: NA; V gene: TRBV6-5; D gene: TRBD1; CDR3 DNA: TGTGCCAGCAGTCCAGGGGGCGCAGGCAATCAGCCCCAGCATTTT; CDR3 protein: CASSPGGAGNQPQHF
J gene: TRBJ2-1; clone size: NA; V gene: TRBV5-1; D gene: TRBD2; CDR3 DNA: TGCGCCAGCAGCGTACGACTAGCGGGAGTGGGCAATGAGCAGTTCTTC; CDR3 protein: CASSVRLAGVGNEQFF
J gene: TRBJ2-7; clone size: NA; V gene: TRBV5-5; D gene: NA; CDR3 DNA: TGTGCCAGCAGCTTATACAGGGTCGATCCCTACGAGCAGTACTTC; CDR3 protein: CASSLYRVDPYEQYF